The rows below give T cell receptor beta chains drawn from one sample of a study of CD8 T cells in Susac syndrome. TCRdb reprocessed the immunoSEQ multiplex PCR reads via MiXCR and lists one record per CDR3 protein. The repertoire holds some 400,000 distinct CDR3 sequences, roughly 85% seen once, with 0.09% to 0.15% in the top ten. Sequencing input: CD8+ T cells from PBMCs. These TCRs come from a human donor with multiple sclerosis. CDR3s include the opening cysteine and the closing phenylalanine or tryptophan. The D gene is left open where the match is weak. The size entry is marked missing in some rows and otherwise reads once, few, many or a size class.

J gene,V gene,D gene,clone size,CDR3 DNA,CDR3 protein
TRBJ2-6,TRBV4-1,TRBD2,-,TGCGCCAGCAGCGGGACTAGCGGTGCGAATTCTGGGGCCAACGTCCTGACTTTC,CASSGTSGANSGANVLTF
TRBJ1-1,TRBV2,TRBD1,-,TGTGCCAGCAGTGCGACAGGGGAGAACACTGAAGCTTTCTTT,CASSATGENTEAFF
TRBJ2-7,TRBV15,TRBD1,-,TGTGCCACCAGCAGAGATTTTCGGGACAGCTCCTACGAGCAGTACTTC,CATSRDFRDSSYEQYF
TRBJ2-7,TRBV30,-,-,TGTGCCTGGAGCAGTGGTGCCGGAGGCGAGCAGTACTTC,CAWSSGAGGEQYF
TRBJ2-6,TRBV7-9,-,-,TGTGCCAGCAGCTTACCCAAGGAGGGAACTGGGGCCAACGTCCTGACTTTC,CASSLPKEGTGANVLTF
TRBJ2-7,TRBV20-1,-,-,TGCAGTGCTACCCGAGTTAGGGGTTACTACGAGCAGTACTTC,CSATRVRGYYEQYF
TRBJ1-1,TRBV5-1,-,-,TGCGCCAGCAGCTTGTCTTTCGATCGTCTAAACATTGAAGCTTTCTTT,CASSLSFDRLNIEAFF
TRBJ2-1,TRBV11-2,-,-,TGTGCCAGCAGCTTATGGAGGCAGGGTGCCAACAATGAGCAGTTCTTC,CASSLWRQGANNEQFF
TRBJ2-7,TRBV30,-,-,TGTGCCTGGAGTGTAAAAGGGGCCAGTTACGAGCAGTACTTC,CAWSVKGASYEQYF
TRBJ2-7,TRBV11-2,-,-,TGTGCCAGCAGCTTGTGGGGTCACAACTCCTACGAGCAGTACTTC,CASSLWGHNSYEQYF
TRBJ1-1,TRBV19,-,-,TGTGCCAGTAGACCCGGGAGCAACACTGAAGCTTTCTTT,CASRPGSNTEAFF
TRBJ1-1,TRBV27,TRBD1,-,TGTGCCAGCAGTTTATTAGGGGGCAGTGCTGAAGCTTTCTTT,CASSLLGGSAEAFF
TRBJ2-1,TRBV25-1,TRBD1,-,TGTGCCAGCAGTGTCGGGACAGGGGAGGATGAGCAGTTCTTC,CASSVGTGEDEQFF
TRBJ2-5,TRBV7-8,-,once,TGTGCCAGCAGCTTAGCGGGGGTTTCCCAAGAGACCCAGTACTTC,CASSLAGVSQETQYF
TRBJ1-1,TRBV5-1,-,-,TGCGCCAGCAGTTACAGAAATATGAACACTGAAGCTTTCTTT,CASSYRNMNTEAFF
TRBJ1-1,TRBV2,TRBD1,-,TGTGCCAGCAGGGACAGGGATTTCACTGAAGCTTTCTTT,CASRDRDFTEAFF
TRBJ2-1,TRBV20-1,-,once,TGCAGTGCCCCGGCGGGAATGAGCTCCTACAATGAGCAGTTCTTC,CSAPAGMSSYNEQFF
TRBJ2-3,TRBV15,TRBD2,-,TGTGCCACCAGCAGCCCAGCGGGGGGGCCTAGGGATACGCAGTATTTT,CATSSPAGGPRDTQYF
TRBJ1-1,TRBV14,-,-,TGTGCCAGCAGCCTTGGCGGGGTTTACACTGAAGCTTTCTTT,CASSLGGVYTEAFF
TRBJ2-1,TRBV30,-,-,TGTGCCTGGAGTGTCTACACAGAGGGCCTCTTAATCTCCTACAATGAGCAGTTCTTC,CAWSVYTEGLLISYNEQFF
TRBJ2-1,TRBV20-1,TRBD2,-,TGCAGTGCCGAAGGGACTAGCGGGGTTTCTTACAATGAGCAGTTCTTC,CSAEGTSGVSYNEQFF
TRBJ2-7,TRBV5-1,-,-,TGCGCCAGCAGCCCGACGGGGACGATGGGCGAGCAGTACTTC,CASSPTGTMGEQYF
TRBJ2-1,TRBV27,TRBD2,few,TGTGCCAGCAGTTCGGGGGGGGTCTACAATGAGCAGTTCTTC,CASSSGGVYNEQFF
TRBJ2-7,TRBV11-2,TRBD1,few,TGTGCCAGCAGCTTAGTAGGAGGACAGGGGGTCTACGAGCAGTACTTC,CASSLVGGQGVYEQYF
TRBJ1-2,TRBV2,-,-,TGTGCCAGCAGTGCAGAAGATGGCTACACCTTC,CASSAEDGYTF
TRBJ2-1,TRBV27,TRBD2,-,TGTGCCAGCAGTTTCGTAAGCGGGGCTTACAATGAGCAGTTCTTC,CASSFVSGAYNEQFF
TRBJ2-3,TRBV6-5,TRBD1,-,TGTGCCAGCAACCCTCAGGGACAGGGGACAGATACGCAGTATTTT,CASNPQGQGTDTQYF
TRBJ2-7,TRBV27,-,-,TGTGCCAGCAGTATAACGCGAGCCTACGAGCAGTACTTC,CASSITRAYEQYF
TRBJ2-2,TRBV4-2,TRBD2,-,TGTGCCAGCAGCCAGTACACTAGCGGGGCGAACACCGGGGAGCTGTTTTTT,CASSQYTSGANTGELFF
TRBJ2-1,TRBV6-1,-,-,TGTGCCAGCATAGGGGCTGACCCGTTCTTC,CASIGADPFF
TRBJ2-1,TRBV6-1,TRBD2,-,TGTGCCAGCAGTGCTAGCGGCCCCCTGGCTGAGCAGTTCTTC,CASSASGPLAEQFF
TRBJ2-3,TRBV27,TRBD2,-,TGTGCCAGCAGTCCATCCGGACTAGCGGGTCCCACAGATACGCAGTATTTT,CASSPSGLAGPTDTQYF
TRBJ2-1,TRBV19,-,-,TGTGCCAGTAGTATGTTGGGAACCCCATCCTACAATGAGCAGTTCTTC,CASSMLGTPSYNEQFF
TRBJ2-7,TRBV4-1,-,-,TGCGCCAGCAGCAAAGGACTCGAACAAGAGCAGTACTTC,CASSKGLEQEQYF
TRBJ2-2,TRBV19,-,-,TGTGCCAGCAGGACCGCCGGTCCCGGGGAGCTGTTTTTT,CASRTAGPGELFF
TRBJ2-2,TRBV6-1,-,-,TGTGCCATCTTTTCCGGGACACTCAACACCGGGGAGCTGTTTTTT,CAIFSGTLNTGELFF
TRBJ2-7,TRBV30,TRBD1,-,TGTGCCTGGAAACCCAGGGACAGATACTCCTACGAGCAGTACTTC,CAWKPRDRYSYEQYF